This T cell receptor beta chain came from a study of T-cell reconstitution after alpha-beta-depleted transplantation in children. Regarding the study as a whole: A year had passed since transplant, and T-cell counts and diversity by then came mostly from newly produced T cells. Reported findings indicate that, about two months after transplant, alpha-beta T cells came from several hundred expanded clones, which were derived from non-depleted graft cells. There were some patients whose high TCRbeta diversity at day 60 came from surviving recipient T cells and thymic progenitors.

Note on this clonotype: Its antigen is unidentified.

Using unique molecular identifiers, the investigators prepared the TCRbeta library. TCRdb called the PCR reads again in MiXCR, with one record for every CDR3 protein. The table lists approximately 500,000 distinct CDR3 sequences, about a quarter of them singletons. The sequencing here drew on PBMCs, taken before TCRalphabeta/CD19-depleted stem cell transplant. This clonotype was sampled from a boy under two years old with Wiskott-Aldrich syndrome, due to receive a stem cell transplant.

The CDR3 region has the DNA TGTGCCAGCAGTTACGGGGACAGGGGCAATCAGCCCCAGCATTTT. It specifies CASSYGDRGNQPQHF. The gene calls are TRBV6-5 and TRBJ1-5, with 9 positions matching TRBD1. Germline CDR1 and CDR2: MNHEY and SVGAGI. With 2 bases clipped from V and 2 bases from J, the junction kept 1 base outside the gene matches. The CDR3 spans 15 residues.